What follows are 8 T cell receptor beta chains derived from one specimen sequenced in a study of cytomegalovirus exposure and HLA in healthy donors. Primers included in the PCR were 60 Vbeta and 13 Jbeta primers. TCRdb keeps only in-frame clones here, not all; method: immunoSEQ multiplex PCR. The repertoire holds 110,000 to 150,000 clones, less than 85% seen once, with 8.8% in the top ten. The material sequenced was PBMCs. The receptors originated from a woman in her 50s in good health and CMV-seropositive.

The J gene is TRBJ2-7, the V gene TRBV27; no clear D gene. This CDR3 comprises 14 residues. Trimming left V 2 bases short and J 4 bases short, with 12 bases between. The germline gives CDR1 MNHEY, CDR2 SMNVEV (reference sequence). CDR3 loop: CASSLGQVGYEQYF. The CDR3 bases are TGTGCCAGCAGTTTAGGTCAGGTTGGGTACGAGCAGTACTTC.

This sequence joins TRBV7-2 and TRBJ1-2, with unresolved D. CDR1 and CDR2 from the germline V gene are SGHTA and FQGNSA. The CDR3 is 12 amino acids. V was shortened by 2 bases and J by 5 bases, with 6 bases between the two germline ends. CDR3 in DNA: TGTGCCAGCAGCTTACAACAGTATGGCTACACCTTC. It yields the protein CASSLQQYGYTF.

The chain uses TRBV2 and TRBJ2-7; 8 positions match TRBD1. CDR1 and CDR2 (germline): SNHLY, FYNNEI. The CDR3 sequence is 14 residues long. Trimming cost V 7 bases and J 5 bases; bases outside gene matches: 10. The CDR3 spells CASNPDRGGNEQYF. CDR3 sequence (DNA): TGTGCCAGCAATCCCGACAGGGGAGGTAACGAGCAGTACTTC.

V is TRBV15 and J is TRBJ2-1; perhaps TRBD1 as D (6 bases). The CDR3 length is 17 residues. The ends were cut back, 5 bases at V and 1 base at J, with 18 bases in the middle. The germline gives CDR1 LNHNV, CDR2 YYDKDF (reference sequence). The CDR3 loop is CATSARLVQGSYNEQFF. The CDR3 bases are TGTGCCACCAGCGCCCGTTTAGTGCAGGGGTCCTACAATGAGCAGTTCTTC.

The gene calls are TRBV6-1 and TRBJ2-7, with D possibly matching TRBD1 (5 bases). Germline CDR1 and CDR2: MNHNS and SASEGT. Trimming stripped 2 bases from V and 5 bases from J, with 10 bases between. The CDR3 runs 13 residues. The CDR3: CASSELGVDEQYF. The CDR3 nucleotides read TGTGCCAGCAGTGAACTAGGGGTGGACGAGCAGTACTTC.

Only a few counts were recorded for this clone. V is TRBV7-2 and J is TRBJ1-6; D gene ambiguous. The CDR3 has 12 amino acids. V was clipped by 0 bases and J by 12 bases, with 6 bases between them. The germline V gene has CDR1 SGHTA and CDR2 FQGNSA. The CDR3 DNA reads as TGTGCCAGCAGCTTAGCGAACAGACCCCTCCACTTT. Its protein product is CASSLANRPLHF.

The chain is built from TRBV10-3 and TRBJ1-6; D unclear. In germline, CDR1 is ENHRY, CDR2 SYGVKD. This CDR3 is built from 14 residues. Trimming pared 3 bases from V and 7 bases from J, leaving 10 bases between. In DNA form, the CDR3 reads TGTGCCATCAGTGATGAGCCCGGGAATTCACCCCTCCACTTT. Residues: CAISDEPGNSPLHF.

The CDR3 region has the DNA TGTGCCAGCGCCAGGGGGGACAGGGTCCTTCAGCCCCAGCATTTT. It translates to CASARGDRVLQPQHF. The rearrangement links TRBV6-1 to TRBJ1-5; 9 bases match TRBD1. The CDR3 runs 15 residues. Germline CDR1 and CDR2: MNHNS and SASEGT. With 8 bases clipped from V and 6 bases from J, the junction kept 11 bases outside the gene matches.